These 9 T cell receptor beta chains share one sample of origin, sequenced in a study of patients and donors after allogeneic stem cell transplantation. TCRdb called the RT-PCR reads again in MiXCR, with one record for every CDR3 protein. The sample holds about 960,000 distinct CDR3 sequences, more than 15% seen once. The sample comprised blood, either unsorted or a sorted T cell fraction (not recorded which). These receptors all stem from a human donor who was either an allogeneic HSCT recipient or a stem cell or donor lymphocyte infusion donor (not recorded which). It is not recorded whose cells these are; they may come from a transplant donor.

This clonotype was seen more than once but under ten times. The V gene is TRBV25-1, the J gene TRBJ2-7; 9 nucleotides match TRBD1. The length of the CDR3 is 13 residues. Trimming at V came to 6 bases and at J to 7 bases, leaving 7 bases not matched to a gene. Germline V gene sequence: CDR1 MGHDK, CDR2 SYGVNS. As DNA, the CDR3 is TGTGCCAGCAGCCCCGGGACAGGGAGGGAGCAGTACTTC. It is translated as CASSPGTGREQYF.

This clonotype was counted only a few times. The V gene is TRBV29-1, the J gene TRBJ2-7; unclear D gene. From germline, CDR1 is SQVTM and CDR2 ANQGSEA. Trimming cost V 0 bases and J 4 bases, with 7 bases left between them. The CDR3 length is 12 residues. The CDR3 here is CSVEDELYEQYF. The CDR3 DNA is TGCAGCGTTGAAGATGAACTTTACGAGCAGTACTTC.

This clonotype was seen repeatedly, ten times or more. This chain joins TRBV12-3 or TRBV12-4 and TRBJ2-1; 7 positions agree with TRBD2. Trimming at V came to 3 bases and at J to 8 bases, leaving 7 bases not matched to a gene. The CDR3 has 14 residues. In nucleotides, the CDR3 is TGTGCCAGCAGTTTTATGCGGGAGCCCTATGAGCAGTTCTTC. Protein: CASSFMREPYEQFF.

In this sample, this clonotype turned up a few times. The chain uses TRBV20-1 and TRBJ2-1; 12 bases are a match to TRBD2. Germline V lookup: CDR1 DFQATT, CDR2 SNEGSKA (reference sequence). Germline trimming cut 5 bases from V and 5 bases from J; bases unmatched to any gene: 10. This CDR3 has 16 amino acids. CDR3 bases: TGCAGTGCTCACAAACCCAGACTAGCGGGAGACAATGAGCAGTTCTTC. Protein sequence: CSAHKPRLAGDNEQFF.

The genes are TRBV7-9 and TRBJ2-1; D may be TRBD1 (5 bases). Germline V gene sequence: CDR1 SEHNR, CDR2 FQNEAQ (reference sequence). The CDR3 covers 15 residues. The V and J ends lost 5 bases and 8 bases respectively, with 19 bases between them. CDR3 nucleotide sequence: TGTGCCAGCAGCGCTATCAGGTTAGGGGCGGATGAGCAGTTCTTC. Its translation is CASSAIRLGADEQFF. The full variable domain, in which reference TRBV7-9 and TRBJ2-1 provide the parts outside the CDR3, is DTGVSQNPRHKITKRGQNVTFRCDPISEHNRLYWYRQTLGQGPEFLTYFQNEAQLEKSRLLSDRFSAERPKGSFSTLEIQRTEQGDSAMYLCASSAIRLGADEQFFGPGTRLTVL.

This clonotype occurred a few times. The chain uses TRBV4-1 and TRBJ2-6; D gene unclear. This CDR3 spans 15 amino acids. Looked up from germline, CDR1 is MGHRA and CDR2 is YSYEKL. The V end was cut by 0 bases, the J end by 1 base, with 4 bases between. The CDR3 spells CASSQDLSGANVLTF. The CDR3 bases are TGCGCCAGCAGCCAAGATTTATCTGGGGCCAACGTCCTGACTTTC.

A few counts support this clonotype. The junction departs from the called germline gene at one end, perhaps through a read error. The CDR3 is CASSGPNVLTF. The CDR3 DNA reads TGTGCCAGCTCTGGGCCCAACGTCCTGACTTTC. This chain joins TRBV2 and TRBJ2-6; D uncertain. The CDR3 has 11 residues. Germline V CDR1 and CDR2: SNHLY, FYNNEI.

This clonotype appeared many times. The CDR3 protein is CSAGGTGELFF. CDR3 in DNA: TGCAGCGCCGGGGGGACCGGGGAGCTGTTTTTT. The chain employs TRBV20-1 and TRBJ2-2, with 7 bases fitting TRBD2. The CDR3 has 11 amino acids. Looked up from germline, CDR1 is DFQATT and CDR2 is SNEGSKA (reference sequence).

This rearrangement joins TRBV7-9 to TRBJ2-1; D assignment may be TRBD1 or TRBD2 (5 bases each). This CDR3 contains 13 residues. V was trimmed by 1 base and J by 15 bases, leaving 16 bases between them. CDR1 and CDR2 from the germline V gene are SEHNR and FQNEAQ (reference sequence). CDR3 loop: CASSLGDGTPWFF. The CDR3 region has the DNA TGTGCCAGCAGCTTAGGAGACGGGACCCCCTGGTTCTTC.